This TCR beta chain comes out of a study of identical twins. TCRdb analysed the 5' RACE reads with MiXCR anew, one entry per CDR3 protein. This table holds some 1,600,000 distinct CDR3 sequences, more than 30% found once. V lost 0 bases to trimming and J lost 5 bases, with 19 bases between them. This CDR3 is 17 amino acids long. CDR1 and CDR2 from the germline V gene are ENHRY and SYGVKD. The clonotype comes from a newborn girl in good health. This chain connects TRBV10-3 to TRBJ1-2; D perhaps matches TRBD1 (6 bases). The specimen was cord blood. The CDR3 loop reads CAISESEGQKGGYGYTF. CDR3 coding DNA: TGTGCCATCAGTGAGTCGGAGGGACAAAAGGGGGGATATGGCTACACCTTC.